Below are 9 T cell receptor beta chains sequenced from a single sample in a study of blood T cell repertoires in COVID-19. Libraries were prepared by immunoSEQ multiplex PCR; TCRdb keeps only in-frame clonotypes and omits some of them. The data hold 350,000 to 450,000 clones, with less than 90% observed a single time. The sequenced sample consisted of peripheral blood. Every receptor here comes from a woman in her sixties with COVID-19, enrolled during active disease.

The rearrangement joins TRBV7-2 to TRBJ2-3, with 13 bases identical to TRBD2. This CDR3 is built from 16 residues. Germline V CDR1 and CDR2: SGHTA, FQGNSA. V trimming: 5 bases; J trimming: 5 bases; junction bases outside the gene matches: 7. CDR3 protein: CASSQRTSGGGDTQYF. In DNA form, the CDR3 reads TGTGCCAGCAGCCAGCGGACTAGCGGGGGTGGAGATACGCAGTATTTT.

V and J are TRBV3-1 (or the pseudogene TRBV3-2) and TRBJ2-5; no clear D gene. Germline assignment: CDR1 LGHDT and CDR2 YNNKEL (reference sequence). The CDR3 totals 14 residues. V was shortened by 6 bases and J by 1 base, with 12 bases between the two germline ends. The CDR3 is CASRKTFGQETQYF. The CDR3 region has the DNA TGTGCCAGCAGAAAAACTTTCGGCCAAGAGACCCAGTACTTC.

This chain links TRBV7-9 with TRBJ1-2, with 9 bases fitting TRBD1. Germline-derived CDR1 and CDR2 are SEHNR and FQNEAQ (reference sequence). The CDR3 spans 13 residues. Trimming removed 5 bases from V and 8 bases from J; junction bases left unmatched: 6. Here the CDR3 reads CASSQRDREGYTF. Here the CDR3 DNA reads TGTGCCAGCAGCCAGAGGGACAGGGAAGGCTACACCTTC.

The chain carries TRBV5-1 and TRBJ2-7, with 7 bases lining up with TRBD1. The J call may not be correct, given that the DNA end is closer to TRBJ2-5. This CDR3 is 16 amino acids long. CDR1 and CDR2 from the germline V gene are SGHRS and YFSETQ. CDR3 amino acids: CASSLTLQGPQETQYF. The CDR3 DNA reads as TGCGCCAGCAGCCTGACCCTACAGGGGCCACAAGAGACCCAGTACTTC.

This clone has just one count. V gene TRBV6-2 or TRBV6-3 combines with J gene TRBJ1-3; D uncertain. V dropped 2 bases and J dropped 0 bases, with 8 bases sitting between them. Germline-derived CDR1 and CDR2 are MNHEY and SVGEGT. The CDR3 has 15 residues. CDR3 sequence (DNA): TGTGCCAGCAGTTACGTTCCTTTCTCTGGAAACACCATATATTTT. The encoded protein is CASSYVPFSGNTIYF.

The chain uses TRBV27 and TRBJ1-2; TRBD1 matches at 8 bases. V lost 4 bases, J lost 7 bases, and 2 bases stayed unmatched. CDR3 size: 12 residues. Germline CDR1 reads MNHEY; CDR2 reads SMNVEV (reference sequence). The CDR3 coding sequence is TGTGCCAGCAGTTACACAGGGGGTGGCTACACCTTC. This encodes CASSYTGGGYTF.

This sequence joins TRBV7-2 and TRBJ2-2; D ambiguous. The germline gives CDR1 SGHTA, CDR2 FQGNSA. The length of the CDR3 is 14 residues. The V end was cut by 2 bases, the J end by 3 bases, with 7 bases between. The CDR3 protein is CASSLSVDTGELFF. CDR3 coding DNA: TGTGCCAGCAGCTTAAGCGTAGACACCGGGGAGCTGTTTTTT.

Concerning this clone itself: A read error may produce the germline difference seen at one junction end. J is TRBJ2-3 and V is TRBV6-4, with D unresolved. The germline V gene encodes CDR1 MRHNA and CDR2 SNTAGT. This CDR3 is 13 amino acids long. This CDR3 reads CASSEVDTATQYF. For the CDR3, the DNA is TGTGCCAGCAGTGAAGTAGACACAGCTACGCAGTATTTT.

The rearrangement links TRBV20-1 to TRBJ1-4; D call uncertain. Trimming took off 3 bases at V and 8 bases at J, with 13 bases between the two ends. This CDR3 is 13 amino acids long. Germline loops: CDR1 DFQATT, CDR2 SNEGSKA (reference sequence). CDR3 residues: CSASVRLREKLFF. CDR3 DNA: TGCAGTGCTAGTGTGAGACTAAGAGAAAAACTGTTTTTT.